Shown below are 10 T cell receptor beta chains from a single sample sequenced in a study of shared clonotypes between healthy human individuals. Assay used: immunoSEQ multiplex PCR; TCRdb lists only in-frame clones, some missing. The table has about 990,000 clones, around 78% seen once. The specimen sequenced was memory CD4+ T cells from PBMCs. Subset meaning: CD45RA-negative fraction. The receptors were gathered from a man in his late teens or twenties in good health. Some clones in this sample may be carry-over from other donors' samples.

The chain links TRBV27 to TRBJ2-7; 15 bases are shared with TRBD2. Germline-derived CDR1 and CDR2 are MNHEY and SMNVEV (reference sequence). The CDR3 has 19 residues. V lost 4 bases to trimming and J lost 0 bases; unmatched junction nucleotides: 10. The CDR3 protein is CASSSSGLAGGGSSYEQYF. The CDR3 nucleotides read TGTGCCAGCAGTTCCTCGGGACTAGCGGGAGGTGGTAGCTCCTACGAGCAGTACTTC.

The chain carries TRBV28 and TRBJ1-1, with D hard to call. This CDR3 comprises 15 residues. V was clipped by 3 bases and J by 0 bases, with 11 bases between them. Germline V lookup: CDR1 MDHEN, CDR2 SYDVKM. The CDR3 protein is CASSLPGSMNTEAFF. The CDR3 DNA follows: TGTGCCAGCAGTTTGCCAGGTAGCATGAACACTGAAGCTTTCTTT.

V is TRBV15 and J is TRBJ1-1, with D uncertain. The CDR3 sequence is 13 residues long. V was shortened by 7 bases and J by 0 bases, with 9 bases between the two germline ends. Germline V gene sequence: CDR1 LNHNV, CDR2 YYDKDF (reference sequence). CDR3 bases: TGTGCCACCAAGAGAGATATGAACACTGAAGCTTTCTTT. The encoded protein is CATKRDMNTEAFF.

The gene calls are TRBV11-3 and TRBJ2-3; 7 bases fit TRBD1. In germline, CDR1 is SGHNT, CDR2 YENEEA. Trimming cost V 1 base and J 0 bases; bases outside gene matches: 13. There are 19 residues in the CDR3. The CDR3 here is CASSLGPREGALSTDTQYF. CDR3 nucleotides: TGTGCCAGCAGCTTAGGGCCCAGAGAGGGGGCCCTAAGCACAGATACGCAGTATTTT.

The J gene is TRBJ2-7, the V gene TRBV19; D not certain. There are 13 residues in the CDR3. The germline V and J ends were trimmed by 1 base and 2 bases, with 6 bases remaining between them. Germline assignment: CDR1 LNHDA and CDR2 SQIVND (reference sequence). The CDR3 nucleotides read TGTGCCAGTAGTATAGCCCTTACCTACGAGCAGTACTTC. Translated: CASSIALTYEQYF. The variable domain in full, with the rest retrieved from reference TRBV19 and TRBJ2-7, is DGGITQSPKYLFRKEGQNVTLSCEQNLNHDAMYWYRQDPGQGLRLIYYSQIVNDFQKGDIAEGYSVSREKKESFPLTVTSAQKNPTAFYLCASSIALTYEQYFGPGTRLTVT.

The CDR3 nucleotides are TGTGCCAGCAGCTTTCATTCAGGGTCCTACGAGCAGTACTTC. It codes for CASSFHSGSYEQYF. The chain links TRBV7-2 to TRBJ2-7; a possible D gene is TRBD1 (5 bases). Germline V gives CDR1 SGHTA, CDR2 FQGNSA. CDR3 size: 14 residues. V was clipped by 3 bases and J by 1 base, with 10 bases between them.

This chain links TRBV28 with TRBJ2-2, with D tentatively TRBD2 (5 bases). This CDR3 has 13 residues. Trimming removed 5 bases at V and 4 bases at J, with 8 bases between. Germline values: CDR1 MDHEN, CDR2 SYDVKM. CDR3: CASSGGFTGELFF. CDR3 sequence (DNA): TGTGCCAGCAGTGGCGGGTTCACCGGGGAGCTGTTTTTT.

In regard to this clone: Different DNA sequences within this sample yield the same CDR3. The rearrangement uses TRBV30 and TRBJ1-5; maybe TRBD1 (5 bases). Trimming took 0 bases from V and 7 from J, leaving 10 bases between them. Germline lookup yields CDR1 GTSNPN and CDR2 SVGIG (reference sequence). The CDR3 totals 13 residues. CDR3 amino acids: CAWSVLAGQPQHF. The DNA of the CDR3 is TGTGCCTGGAGTGTATTGGCAGGGCAGCCCCAGCATTTT.

This clone has just a few counts. The chain has TRBV2 and TRBJ1-1; D uncertain. Trimming shortened V by 3 bases and J by 0 bases, and 8 bases separated the two germline ends. The CDR3 has 14 amino acids. Germline CDR1 SNHLY, CDR2 FYNNEI. Here the CDR3 reads CASSDQEMNTEAFF. The CDR3 DNA is TGTGCCAGCAGTGACCAGGAAATGAACACTGAAGCTTTCTTT.

The chain is built from TRBV29-1 and TRBJ2-3; TRBD1 or TRBD2 may be the D gene (5 bases each). Germline CDR1 reads SQVTM; CDR2 reads ANQGSEA. The V end lost 3 bases, the J end lost 2 bases, and 12 bases lay between the germline ends. The CDR3 is 14 amino acids. For the CDR3, the DNA is TGCAGCGTTGACGGGACGGCAACCACAGATACGCAGTATTTT. Translation gives CSVDGTATTDTQYF.